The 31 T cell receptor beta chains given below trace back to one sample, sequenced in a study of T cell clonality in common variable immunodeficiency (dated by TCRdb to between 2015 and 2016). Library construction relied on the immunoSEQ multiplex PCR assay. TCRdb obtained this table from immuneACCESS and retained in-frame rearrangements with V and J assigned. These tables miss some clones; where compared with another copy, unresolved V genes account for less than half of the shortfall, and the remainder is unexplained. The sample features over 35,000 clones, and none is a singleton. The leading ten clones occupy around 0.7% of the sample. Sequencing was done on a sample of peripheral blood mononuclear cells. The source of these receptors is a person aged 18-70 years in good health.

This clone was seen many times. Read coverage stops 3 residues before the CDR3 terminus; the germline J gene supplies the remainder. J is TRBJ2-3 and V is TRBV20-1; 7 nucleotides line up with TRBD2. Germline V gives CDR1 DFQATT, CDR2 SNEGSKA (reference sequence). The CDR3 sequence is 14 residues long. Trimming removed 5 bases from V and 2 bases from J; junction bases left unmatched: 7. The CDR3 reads CSAHTGTITDTQYF. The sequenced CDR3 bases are TGCAGTGCTCACACCGGGACTATCACAGATACG.

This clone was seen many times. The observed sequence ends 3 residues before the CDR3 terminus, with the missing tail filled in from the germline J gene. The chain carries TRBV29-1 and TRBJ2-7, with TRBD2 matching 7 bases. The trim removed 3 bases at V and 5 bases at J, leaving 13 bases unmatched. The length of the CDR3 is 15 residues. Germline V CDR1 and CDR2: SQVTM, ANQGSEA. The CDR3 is CSVDQTGGSSDEQYF. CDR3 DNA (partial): TGCAGCGTTGACCAAACCGGGGGGAGTAGCGACGAG.

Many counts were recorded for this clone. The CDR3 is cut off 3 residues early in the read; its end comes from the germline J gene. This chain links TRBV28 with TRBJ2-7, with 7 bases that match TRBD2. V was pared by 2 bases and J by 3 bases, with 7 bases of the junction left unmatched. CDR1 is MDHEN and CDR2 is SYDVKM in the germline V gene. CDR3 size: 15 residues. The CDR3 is CASSLIQREDYEQYF. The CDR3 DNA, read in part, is TGTGCCAGCAGTTTAATCCAGCGGGAAGACTACGAG. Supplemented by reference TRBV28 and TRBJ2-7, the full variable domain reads DVKVTQSSRYLVKRTGEKVFLECVQDMDHENMFWYRQDPGLGLRLIYFSYDVKMKEKGDIPEGYSVSREKKERFSLILESASTNQTSMYLCASSLIQREDYEQYFGPGTRLTVT.

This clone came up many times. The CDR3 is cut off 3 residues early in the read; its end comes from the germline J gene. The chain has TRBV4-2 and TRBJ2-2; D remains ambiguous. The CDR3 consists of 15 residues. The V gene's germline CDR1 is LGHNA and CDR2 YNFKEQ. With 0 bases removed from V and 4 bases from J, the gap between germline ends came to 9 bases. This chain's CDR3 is CASSQDGHSTGELFF. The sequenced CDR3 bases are TGTGCCAGCAGCCAAGATGGGCACAGCACCGGGGAG.

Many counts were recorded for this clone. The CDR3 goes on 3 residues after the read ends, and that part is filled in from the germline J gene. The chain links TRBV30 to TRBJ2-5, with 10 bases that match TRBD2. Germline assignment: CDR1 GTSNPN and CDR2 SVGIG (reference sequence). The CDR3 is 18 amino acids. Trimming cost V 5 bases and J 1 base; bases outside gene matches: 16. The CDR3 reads CAWLNASLAGAIQETQYF. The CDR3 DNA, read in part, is TGTGCCTGGCTCAACGCGAGCCTAGCGGGAGCCATCCAAGAGACC.

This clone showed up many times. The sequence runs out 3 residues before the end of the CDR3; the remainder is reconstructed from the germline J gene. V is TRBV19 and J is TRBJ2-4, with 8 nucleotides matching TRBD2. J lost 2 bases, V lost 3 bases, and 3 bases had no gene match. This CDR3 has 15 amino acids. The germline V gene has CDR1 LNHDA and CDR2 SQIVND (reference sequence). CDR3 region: CASSIGGGPKNIQYF. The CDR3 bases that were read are TGTGCCAGTAGTATCGGGGGGGGGCCCAAAAACATT.

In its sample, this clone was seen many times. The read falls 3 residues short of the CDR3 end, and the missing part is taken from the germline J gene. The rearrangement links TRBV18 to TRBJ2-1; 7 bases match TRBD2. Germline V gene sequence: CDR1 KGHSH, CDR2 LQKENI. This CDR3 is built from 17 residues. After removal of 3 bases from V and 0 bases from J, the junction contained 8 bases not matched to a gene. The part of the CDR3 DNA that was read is TGTGCCAGCTCACCGATGACTAGCTGGAGCTCCTACAATGAG. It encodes CASSPMTSWSSYNE. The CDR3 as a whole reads CASSPMTSWSSYNEQFF.

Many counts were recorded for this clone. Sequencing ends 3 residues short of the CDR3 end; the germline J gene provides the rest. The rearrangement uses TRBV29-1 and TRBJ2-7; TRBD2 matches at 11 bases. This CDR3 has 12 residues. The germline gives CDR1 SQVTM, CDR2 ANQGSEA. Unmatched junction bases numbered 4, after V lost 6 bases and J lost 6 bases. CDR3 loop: CSVTSGEGEQYF. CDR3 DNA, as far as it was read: TGCAGCGTGACTAGCGGGGAGGGCGAG.

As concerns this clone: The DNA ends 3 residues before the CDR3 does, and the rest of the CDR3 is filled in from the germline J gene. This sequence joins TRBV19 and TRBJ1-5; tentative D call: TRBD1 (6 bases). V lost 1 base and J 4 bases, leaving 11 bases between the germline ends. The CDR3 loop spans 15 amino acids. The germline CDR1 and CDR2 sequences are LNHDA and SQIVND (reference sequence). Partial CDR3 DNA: TGTGCCAGTAGTATAGCGGACAGCCTGAATCAGCCC. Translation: CASSIADSLNQP. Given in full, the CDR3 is CASSIADSLNQPQHF.

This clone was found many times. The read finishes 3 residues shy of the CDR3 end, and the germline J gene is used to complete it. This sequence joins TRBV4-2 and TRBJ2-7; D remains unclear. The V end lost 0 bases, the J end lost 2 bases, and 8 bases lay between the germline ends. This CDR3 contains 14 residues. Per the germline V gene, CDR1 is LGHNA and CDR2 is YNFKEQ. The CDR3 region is CASSQDQLAYEQYF. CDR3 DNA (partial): TGTGCCAGCAGCCAAGATCAGCTAGCCTACGAG.

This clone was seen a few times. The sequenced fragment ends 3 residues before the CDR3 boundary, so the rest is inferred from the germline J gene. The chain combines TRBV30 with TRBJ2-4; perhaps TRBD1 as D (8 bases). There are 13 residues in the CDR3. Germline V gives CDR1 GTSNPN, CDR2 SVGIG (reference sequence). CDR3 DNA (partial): TGTGCCTTACAGGGGGGGGGCAACTATGGT. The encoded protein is CALQGGGNYG. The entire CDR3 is CALQGGGNYGQYF.

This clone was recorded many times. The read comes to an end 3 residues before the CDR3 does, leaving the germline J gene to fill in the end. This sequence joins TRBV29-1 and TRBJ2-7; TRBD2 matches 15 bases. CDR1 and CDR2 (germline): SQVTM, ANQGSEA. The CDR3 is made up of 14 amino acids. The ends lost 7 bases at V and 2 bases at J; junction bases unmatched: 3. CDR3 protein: CSARTSGGAYEQYF. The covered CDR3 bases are TGCAGCGCCCGGACTAGCGGGGGGGCCTACGAG.

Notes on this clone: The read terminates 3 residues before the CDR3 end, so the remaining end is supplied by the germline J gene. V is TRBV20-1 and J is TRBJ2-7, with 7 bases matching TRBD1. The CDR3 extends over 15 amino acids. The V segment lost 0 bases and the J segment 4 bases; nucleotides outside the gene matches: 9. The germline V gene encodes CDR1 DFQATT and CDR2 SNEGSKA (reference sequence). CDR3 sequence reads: CSARDLKGGEYEQYF. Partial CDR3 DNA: TGCAGTGCTAGAGATCTGAAAGGGGGCGAATACGAG.

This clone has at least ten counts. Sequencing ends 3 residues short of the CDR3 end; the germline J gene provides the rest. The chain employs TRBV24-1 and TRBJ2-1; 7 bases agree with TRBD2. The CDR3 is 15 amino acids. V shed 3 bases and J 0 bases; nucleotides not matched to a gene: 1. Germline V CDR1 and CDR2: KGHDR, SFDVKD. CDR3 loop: CATSDERGSYNEQFF. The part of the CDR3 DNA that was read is TGTGCCACCAGTGATGAGCGGGGCTCCTACAATGAG.

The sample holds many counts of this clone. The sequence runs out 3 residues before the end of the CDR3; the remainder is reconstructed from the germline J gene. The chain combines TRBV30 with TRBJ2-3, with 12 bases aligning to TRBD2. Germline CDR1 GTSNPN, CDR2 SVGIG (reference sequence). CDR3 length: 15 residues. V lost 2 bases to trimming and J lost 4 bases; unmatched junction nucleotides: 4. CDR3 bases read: TGTGCCTGGAGTAGACTAGCGGGAGTTGCAGATACG. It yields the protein CAWSRLAGVADT. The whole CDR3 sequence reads CAWSRLAGVADTQYF. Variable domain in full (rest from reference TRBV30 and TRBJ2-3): SQTIHQWPATLVQPVGSPLSLECTVEGTSNPNLYWYRQAAGRGLQLLFYSVGIGQISSEVPQNLSASRPQDRQFILSSKKLLLSDSGFYLCAWSRLAGVADTQYFGPGTRLTVL.

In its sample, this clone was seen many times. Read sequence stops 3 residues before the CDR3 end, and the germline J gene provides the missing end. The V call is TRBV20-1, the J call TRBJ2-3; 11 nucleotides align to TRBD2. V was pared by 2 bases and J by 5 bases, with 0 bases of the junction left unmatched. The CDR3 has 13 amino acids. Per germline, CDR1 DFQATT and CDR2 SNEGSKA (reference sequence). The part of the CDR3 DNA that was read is TGCAGTGCTAGAACTAGCGGGAGAGATACG. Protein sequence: CSARTSGRDT. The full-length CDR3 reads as CSARTSGRDTQYF.

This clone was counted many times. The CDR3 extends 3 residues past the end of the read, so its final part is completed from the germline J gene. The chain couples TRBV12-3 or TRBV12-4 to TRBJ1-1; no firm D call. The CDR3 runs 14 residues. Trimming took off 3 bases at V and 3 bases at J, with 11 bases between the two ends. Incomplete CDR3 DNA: TGTGCCAGCAGTTTGAACAGTCCGGACACTGAA. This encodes CASSLNSPDTE. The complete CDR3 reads CASSLNSPDTEAFF.

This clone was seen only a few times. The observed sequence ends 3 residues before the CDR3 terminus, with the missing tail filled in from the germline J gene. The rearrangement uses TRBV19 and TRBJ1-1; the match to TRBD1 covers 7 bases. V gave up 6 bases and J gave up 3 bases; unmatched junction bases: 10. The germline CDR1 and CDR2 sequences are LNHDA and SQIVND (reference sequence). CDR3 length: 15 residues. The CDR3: CASSLTGIIHTEAFF. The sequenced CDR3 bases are TGTGCCAGTAGCCTGACAGGGATTATACACACTGAA.

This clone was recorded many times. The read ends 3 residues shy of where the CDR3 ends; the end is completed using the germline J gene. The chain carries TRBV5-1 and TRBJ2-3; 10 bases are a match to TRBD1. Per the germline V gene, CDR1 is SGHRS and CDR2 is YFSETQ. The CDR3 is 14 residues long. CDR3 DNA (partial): TGCGCCAGCAGCTTCCTCTCTGGACAGGGGGCG. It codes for CASSFLSGQGA. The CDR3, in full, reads CASSFLSGQGAQYF.

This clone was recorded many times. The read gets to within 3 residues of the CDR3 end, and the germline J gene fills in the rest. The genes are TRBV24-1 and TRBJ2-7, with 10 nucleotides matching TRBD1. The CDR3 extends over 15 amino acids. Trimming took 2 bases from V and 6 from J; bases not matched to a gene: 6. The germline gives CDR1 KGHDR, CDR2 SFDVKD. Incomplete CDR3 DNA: TGTGCCACCAGTGATTCGGGACAGGGGATGGGCGAG. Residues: CATSDSGQGMGE. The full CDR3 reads CATSDSGQGMGEQYF.

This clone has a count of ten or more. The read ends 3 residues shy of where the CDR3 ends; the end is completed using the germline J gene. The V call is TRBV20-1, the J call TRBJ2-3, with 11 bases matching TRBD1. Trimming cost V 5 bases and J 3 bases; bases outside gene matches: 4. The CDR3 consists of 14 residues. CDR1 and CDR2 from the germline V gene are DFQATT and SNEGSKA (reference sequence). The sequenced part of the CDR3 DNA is TGCAGTGCTCAGGACAGGGGGCATACAGATACG. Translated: CSAQDRGHTDT. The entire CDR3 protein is CSAQDRGHTDTQYF.

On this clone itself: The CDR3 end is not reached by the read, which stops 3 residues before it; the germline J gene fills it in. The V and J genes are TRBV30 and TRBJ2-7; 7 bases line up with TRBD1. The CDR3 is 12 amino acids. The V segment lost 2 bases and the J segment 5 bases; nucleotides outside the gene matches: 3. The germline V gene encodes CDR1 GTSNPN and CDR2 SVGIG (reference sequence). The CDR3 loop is CAWSRQGHEQYF. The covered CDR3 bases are TGTGCCTGGAGTCGACAGGGTCACGAG.

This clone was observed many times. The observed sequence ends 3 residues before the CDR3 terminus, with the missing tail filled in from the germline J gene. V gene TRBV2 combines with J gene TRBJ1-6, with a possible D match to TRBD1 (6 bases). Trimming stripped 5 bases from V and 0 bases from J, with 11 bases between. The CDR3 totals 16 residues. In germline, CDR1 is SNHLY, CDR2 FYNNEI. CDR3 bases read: TGTGCCAGCAGTAACCGCAGGGGCTCCTATAATTCACCC. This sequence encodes CASSNRRGSYNSP. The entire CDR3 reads CASSNRRGSYNSPLHF.

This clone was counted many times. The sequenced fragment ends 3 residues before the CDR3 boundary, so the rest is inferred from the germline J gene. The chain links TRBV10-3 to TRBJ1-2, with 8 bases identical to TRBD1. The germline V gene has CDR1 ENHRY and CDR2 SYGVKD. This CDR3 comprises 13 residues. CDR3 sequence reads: CATADRAYEGYTF. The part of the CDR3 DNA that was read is TGTGCCACGGCGGACAGGGCGTATGAAGGC.

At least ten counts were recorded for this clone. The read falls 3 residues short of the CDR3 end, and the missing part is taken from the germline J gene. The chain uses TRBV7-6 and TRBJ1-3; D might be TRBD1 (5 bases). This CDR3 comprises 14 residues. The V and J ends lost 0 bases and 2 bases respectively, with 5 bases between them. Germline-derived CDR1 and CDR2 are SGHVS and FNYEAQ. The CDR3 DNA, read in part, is TGTGCCAGCAGCTTAGCGGGGCCTGGAAACACC. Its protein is CASSLAGPGNT. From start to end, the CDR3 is CASSLAGPGNTIYF. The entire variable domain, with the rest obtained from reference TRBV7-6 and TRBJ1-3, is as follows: GAGVSQSPRYKVTKRGQDVALRCDPISGHVSLYWYRQALGQGPEFLTYFNYEAQQDKSGLPNDRFSAERPEGSISTLTIQRTEQRDSAMYRCASSLAGPGNTIYFGEGSWLTVV.

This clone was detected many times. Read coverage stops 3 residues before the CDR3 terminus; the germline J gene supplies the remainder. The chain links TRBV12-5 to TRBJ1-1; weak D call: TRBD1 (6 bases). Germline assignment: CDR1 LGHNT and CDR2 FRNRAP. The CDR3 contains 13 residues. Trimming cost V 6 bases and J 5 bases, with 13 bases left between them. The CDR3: CASGLTGRTEAFF. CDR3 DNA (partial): TGTGCTAGTGGCCTTACAGGGAGGACTGAA.

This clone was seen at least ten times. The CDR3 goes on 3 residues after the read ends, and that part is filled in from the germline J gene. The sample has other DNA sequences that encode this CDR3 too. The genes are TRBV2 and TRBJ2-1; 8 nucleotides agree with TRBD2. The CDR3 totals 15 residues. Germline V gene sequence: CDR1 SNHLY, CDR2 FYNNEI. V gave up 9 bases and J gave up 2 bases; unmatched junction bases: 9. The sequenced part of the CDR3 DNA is TGTGCCAGATCATCACCGGGACTAGCCTACAATGAG. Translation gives CARSSPGLAYNE. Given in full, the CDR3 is CARSSPGLAYNEQFF.

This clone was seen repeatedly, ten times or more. This CDR3 reads CAWSVGQLEAFF. Incomplete CDR3 DNA: TGTGCCTGGAGTGTGGGACAGCTTGAA. The chain couples TRBV30 to TRBJ1-1; 7 bases are shared with TRBD1. The read ends 3 residues shy of where the CDR3 ends; the end is completed using the germline J gene. The germline V gene has CDR1 GTSNPN and CDR2 SVGIG (reference sequence). The junction had 2 bases not matched to a gene; V was cut back by 0 bases and J by 7 bases. The CDR3 is 12 residues long.

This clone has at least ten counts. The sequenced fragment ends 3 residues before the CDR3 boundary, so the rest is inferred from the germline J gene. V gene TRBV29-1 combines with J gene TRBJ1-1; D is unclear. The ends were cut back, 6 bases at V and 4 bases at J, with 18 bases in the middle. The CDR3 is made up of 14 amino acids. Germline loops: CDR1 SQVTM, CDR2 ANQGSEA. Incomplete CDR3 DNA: TGCAGCGTATCCACAGAGCCTTGGCTCACTGAA. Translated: CSVSTEPWLTE. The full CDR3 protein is CSVSTEPWLTEAFF.

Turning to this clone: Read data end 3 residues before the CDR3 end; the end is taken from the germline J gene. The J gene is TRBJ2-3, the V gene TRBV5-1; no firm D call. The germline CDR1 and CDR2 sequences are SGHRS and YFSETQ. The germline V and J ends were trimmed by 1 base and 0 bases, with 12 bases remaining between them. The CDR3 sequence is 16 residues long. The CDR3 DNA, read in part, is TGCGCCAGCAGCTTGTCGTCTTCGAGGAGCACAGATACG. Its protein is CASSLSSSRSTDT. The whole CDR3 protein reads CASSLSSSRSTDTQYF.

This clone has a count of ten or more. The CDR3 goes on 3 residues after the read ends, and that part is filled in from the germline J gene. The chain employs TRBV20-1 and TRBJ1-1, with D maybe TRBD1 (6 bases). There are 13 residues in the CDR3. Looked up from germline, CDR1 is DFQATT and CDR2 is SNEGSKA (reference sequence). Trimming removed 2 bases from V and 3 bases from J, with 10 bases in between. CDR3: CSARPTGYTEAFF. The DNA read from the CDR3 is TGCAGTGCTAGACCCACAGGGTACACTGAA.